This TCR beta chain originates from a study of blood T cells in healthy people across ages. Across the whole study: Capturing about one barcoded beta molecule per two T cells was achieved by template switching.

CDR3 length: 15 amino acids. Trimming cost V 6 bases and J 1 base; bases outside gene matches: 7. In germline, CDR1 is SGHDT, CDR2 YYEEEE. The sample, roughly 9.5 milliliters of peripheral blood, was drawn from each donor. A second PCR, run for 7 to 11 cycles, used a sample-barcoded 5' primer plus a J-beta primer mix. A template-switch adaptor with 12 random nucleotides tagged each cDNA molecule. Every individual sample yielded 2.5 million or more paired-end reads (each containing CDR3). TCRdb recomputed calls from the 5' RACE reads with MiXCR, one row per CDR3 protein. The table lists about 1,800,000 distinct CDR3 sequences, roughly 27% of them singletons.

V gene TRBV5-6 combines with J gene TRBJ2-7; 10 bases agree with TRBD2. The specimen was blood. This TCR came from a woman aged 25 to 39 in good health. This CDR3 reads CASTPGTSVSYEQYF. The CDR3 region has the DNA TGTGCCAGCACCCCCGGGACTAGCGTATCCTACGAGCAGTACTTC. The full variable domain, in which reference TRBV5-6 and TRBJ2-7 provide the parts outside the CDR3, is DAGVTQSPTHLIKTRGQQVTLRCSPKSGHDTVSWYQQALGQGPQFIFQYYEEEERQRGNFPDRFSGHQFPNYSSELNVNALLLGDSALYLCASTPGTSVSYEQYFGPGTRLTVT.